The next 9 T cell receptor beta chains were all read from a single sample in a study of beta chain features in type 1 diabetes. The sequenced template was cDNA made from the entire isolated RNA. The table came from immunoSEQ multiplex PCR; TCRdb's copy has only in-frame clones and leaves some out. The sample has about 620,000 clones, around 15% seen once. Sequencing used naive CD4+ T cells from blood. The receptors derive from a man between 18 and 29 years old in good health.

DNA of the CDR3: TGTGCCAGCACTCCTAGCGGGAGCGGAGATACGCAGTATTTT. Translation: CASTPSGSGDTQYF. The chain combines TRBV5-4 with TRBJ2-3, with 10 positions matching TRBD2. J gave up 5 bases and V 6 bases, and 6 bases lay outside the gene matches. This CDR3 contains 14 residues. The germline V gene encodes CDR1 SGHNT and CDR2 YYREEE (reference sequence).

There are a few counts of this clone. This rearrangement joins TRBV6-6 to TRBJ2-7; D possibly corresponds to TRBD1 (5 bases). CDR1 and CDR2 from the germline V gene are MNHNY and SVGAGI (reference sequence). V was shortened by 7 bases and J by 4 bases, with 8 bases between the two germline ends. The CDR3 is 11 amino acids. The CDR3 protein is CASTDSYEQYF. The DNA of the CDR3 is TGTGCCAGCACCGACAGTTACGAGCAGTACTTC.

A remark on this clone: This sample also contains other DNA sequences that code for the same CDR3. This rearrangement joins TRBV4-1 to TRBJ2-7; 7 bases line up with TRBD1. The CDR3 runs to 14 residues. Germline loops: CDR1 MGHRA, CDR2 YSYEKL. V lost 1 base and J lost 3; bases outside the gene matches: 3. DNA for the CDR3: TGCGCCAGCAGCCAAGGACAGGGCAACTACGAGCAGTACTTC. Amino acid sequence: CASSQGQGNYEQYF.

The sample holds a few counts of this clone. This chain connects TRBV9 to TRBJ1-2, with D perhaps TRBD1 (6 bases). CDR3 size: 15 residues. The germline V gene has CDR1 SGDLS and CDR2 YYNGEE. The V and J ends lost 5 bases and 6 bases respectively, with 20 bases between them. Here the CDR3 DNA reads TGTGCCAGCAGACTCCCAAACAGGGTCGCCGATGGCTACACCTTC. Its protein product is CASRLPNRVADGYTF.

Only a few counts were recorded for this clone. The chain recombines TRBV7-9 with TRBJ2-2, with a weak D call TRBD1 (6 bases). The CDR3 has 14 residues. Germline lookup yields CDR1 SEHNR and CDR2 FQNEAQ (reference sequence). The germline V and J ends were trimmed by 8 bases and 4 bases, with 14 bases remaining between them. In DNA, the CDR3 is TGTGCCAGCGGTTTAGGGGGAATCACCGGGGAGCTGTTTTTT. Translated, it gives CASGLGGITGELFF.

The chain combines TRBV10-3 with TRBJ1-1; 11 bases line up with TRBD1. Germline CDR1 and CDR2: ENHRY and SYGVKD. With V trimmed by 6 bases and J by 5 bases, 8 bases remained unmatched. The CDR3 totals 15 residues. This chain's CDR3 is CAISSGQGAWTEAFF. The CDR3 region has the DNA TGTGCCATCAGCTCTGGACAGGGGGCTTGGACTGAAGCTTTCTTT.

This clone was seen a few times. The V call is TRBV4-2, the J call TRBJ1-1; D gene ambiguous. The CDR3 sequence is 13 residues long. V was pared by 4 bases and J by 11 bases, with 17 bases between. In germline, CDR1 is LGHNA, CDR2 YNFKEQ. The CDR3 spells CASSPDTFLSAFF. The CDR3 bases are TGTGCCAGCAGCCCCGACACTTTCCTAAGTGCTTTCTTT.

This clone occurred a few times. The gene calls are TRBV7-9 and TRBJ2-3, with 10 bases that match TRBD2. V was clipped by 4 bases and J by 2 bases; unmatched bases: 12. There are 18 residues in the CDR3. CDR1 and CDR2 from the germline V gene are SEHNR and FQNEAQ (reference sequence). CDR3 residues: CASSSSGLAGATTDTQYF. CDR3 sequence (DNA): TGTGCCAGCAGCTCAAGCGGGCTAGCGGGGGCCACCACAGATACGCAGTATTTT.

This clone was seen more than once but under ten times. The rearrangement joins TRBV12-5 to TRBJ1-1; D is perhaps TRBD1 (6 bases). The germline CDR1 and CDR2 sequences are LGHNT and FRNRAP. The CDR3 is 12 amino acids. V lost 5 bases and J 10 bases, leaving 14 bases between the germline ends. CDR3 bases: TGTGCTAGTGGTACTTGGGGGGCAGGAGCTTTCTTT. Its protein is CASGTWGAGAFF.